The 21 T cell receptor beta chains below all came from one sample that was sequenced in a study of response to subunit inactivated influenza vaccine (dated by TCRdb to the late 2010s). Receptor amplification or capture employed RT-PCR. The reads were generated on an Illumina HiSeq 2500. TCRdb cleaned the public reads at Q25 with fastp, built clones with MiXCR and kept in-frame beta chains. Merged by CDR3 protein, the rows form single entries marked with the most common genes and DNA. For this sample there are a few hundred thousand distinct CDR3 sequences; 13% to 15% appear just once. The top ten constitute around 10% of the sample. The sequences come from PBMCs from blood, collected 12 days after vaccination. The source of these receptors is a man aged 45 to 65 who received an inactivated influenza vaccine. Donor details come from another sample of the same person, matched by shared clones.

The chain joins TRBV6-5 to TRBJ2-3, with a weak D call TRBD1 (5 bases). V was pared by 2 bases and J by 6 bases, with 18 bases between. CDR3 length equals 16 residues. CDR1 is MNHEY and CDR2 is SVGAGI in the germline V gene. CDR3 amino acids: CASSYTGRVPLDTQYF. The CDR3 bases are TGTGCCAGCAGTTACACAGGCAGGGTCCCCCTCGATACGCAGTATTTT.

A remark on this clonotype: The limits of the CDR3 on the DNA are not certain, so only TCRdb's listed CDR3 is given. V usage is TRBV12-3 or TRBV12-4 and J usage is TRBJ1-2; the table assigns TRBD1, which was not confirmed against the DNA. The CDR3 is 15 residues long, counting both termini. The CDR3 region is CASSFGAGPNYGYTF.

This clonotype came up many times. The CDR3 bases are TGTGCCACCAGTGATTCGTTTAGTGGGCGGCTTACAAGTTTCCAAGAGACCCAGTACTTC. Protein: CATSDSFSGRLTSFQETQYF. The chain combines TRBV24-1 with TRBJ2-5; D call uncertain. The CDR3 is 20 residues long. The germline CDR1 and CDR2 sequences are KGHDR and SFDVKD. Trimming cost V 2 bases and J 1 base, with 25 bases left between them.

This clonotype appeared a few times. This chain joins TRBV3-1 and TRBJ2-1; D may be TRBD2 (6 bases). The CDR3 is 15 amino acids. V was shortened by 0 bases and J by 5 bases, with 11 bases between the two germline ends. Germline loops: CDR1 LGHDT, CDR2 YNNKEL (reference sequence). CDR3 in DNA: TGTGCCAGCAGCCAAGAAGTCGGGAGAAACAATGAGCAGTTCTTC. Protein: CASSQEVGRNNEQFF.

This clonotype was seen a handful of times. The genes are TRBV19 and TRBJ2-5; D is unclear. This CDR3 is built from 11 residues. CDR1 is LNHDA, CDR2 SQIVND, per germline (reference sequence). V shed 8 bases and J shed 7 bases, with 11 bases lying between them. The CDR3 reads CASQSSWTQYF. The CDR3 DNA sequence: TGTGCCAGTCAGTCCTCGTGGACCCAGTACTTC.

This clonotype was counted only a few times. The CDR3 protein is CASSGAGSPSSGANVLTF. CDR3 nucleotide sequence: TGCGCCAGCAGCGGTGCAGGGAGCCCCAGCTCTGGGGCCAACGTCCTGACTTTC. This rearrangement joins TRBV5-1 to TRBJ2-6; the D call may be TRBD1 or TRBD2 (5 bases each). The V gene lost 4 bases and the J gene lost 0 bases, with 17 bases spanning the gap. Germline CDR1 SGHRS, CDR2 YFSETQ. The CDR3 extends over 18 amino acids.

This clonotype was detected a few times. The chain couples TRBV6-2 or TRBV6-3 to TRBJ2-1; 13 bases line up with TRBD2. The J segment lost 6 bases and the V segment lost 8 bases, leaving 7 bases of the junction unmatched. The CDR3 totals 15 residues. CDR1 and CDR2 from the germline V gene are MNHEY and SVGEGT. The CDR3 reads CASGVRTSGGNEQFF. DNA for the CDR3: TGTGCCAGCGGGGTTAGGACTAGCGGGGGCAATGAGCAGTTCTTC.

The rearrangement joins TRBV29-1 to TRBJ2-7; 7 bases line up with TRBD1. Germline-derived CDR1 and CDR2 are SQVTM and ANQGSEA. After removal of 1 base from V and 0 bases from J, the junction contained 6 bases not matched to a gene. The CDR3 spans 15 residues. The CDR3 nucleotides read TGCAGCGTTGAAGGGGACAGTTCCAGCTCCTACGAGCAGTACTTC. As protein: CSVEGDSSSSYEQYF.

The genes are TRBV29-1 and TRBJ1-4, with D unclear. The length of the CDR3 is 13 residues. The V gene's germline CDR1 is SQVTM and CDR2 ANQGSEA. The V end was cut by 7 bases, the J end by 0 bases, with 9 bases between. Here the CDR3 reads CSARYTTNEKLFF. In DNA form, the CDR3 reads TGCAGCGCCCGGTACACAACTAATGAAAAACTGTTTTTT.

This clonotype was counted only a few times. The chain recombines TRBV20-1 with TRBJ2-5; 7 bases line up with TRBD2. CDR1 is DFQATT and CDR2 is SNEGSKA in the germline V gene (reference sequence). The CDR3 extends over 13 amino acids. V shed 6 bases, J shed 5 bases, and the junction held 9 bases outside the gene matches. CDR3 sequence (DNA): TGCAGTGCGCCGTGGGAGGGCCTCGAGACCCAGTACTTC. Translated, it gives CSAPWEGLETQYF.

The V call is TRBV6-2 or TRBV6-3, the J call TRBJ2-2; TRBD1 aligns across 12 bases. This CDR3 contains 18 residues. The germline CDR1 and CDR2 sequences are MNHEY and SVGEGT. Germline trimming cut 5 bases from V and 3 bases from J; bases unmatched to any gene: 10. CDR3 coding DNA: TGTGCCAGCAGTCGGGACAGGGGGCTCGCGGACCACACCGGGGAGCTGTTTTTT. This gives the protein CASSRDRGLADHTGELFF.

V is TRBV2 and J is TRBJ2-3; TRBD2 matches at 8 bases. V gave up 4 bases and J gave up 11 bases; unmatched junction bases: 14. The V gene's germline CDR1 is SNHLY and CDR2 FYNNEI. The CDR3 extends over 15 amino acids. The CDR3 coding sequence is TGTGCCAGCAGTGCCGACAATAGCGGGGCGTCGGGGCAGTATTTT. It yields the protein CASSADNSGASGQYF.

The J gene is TRBJ1-1, the V gene TRBV6-2 or TRBV6-3; D is uncertain. V lost 4 bases, J lost 3 bases, and 9 bases lay in between. The CDR3 length is 13 residues. The germline gives CDR1 MNHEY, CDR2 SVGEGT. The CDR3 nucleotides read TGTGCCAGCAGTTTTGACCGGTACACTGAAGCTTTCTTT. Protein product: CASSFDRYTEAFF.

This clonotype was seen a handful of times. The rearrangement links TRBV29-1 to TRBJ2-7; 8 bases fit TRBD2. The CDR3 contains 14 residues. The ends lost 4 bases at V and 4 bases at J; junction bases unmatched: 9. Germline CDR1 SQVTM, CDR2 ANQGSEA. The CDR3 sequence: CSVVSGTLGYEQYF. The CDR3 coding sequence is TGCAGCGTTGTTAGCGGGACACTAGGGTACGAGCAGTACTTC.

This clonotype was seen ten or more times. The chain employs TRBV12-3 or TRBV12-4 and TRBJ2-5, with D possibly TRBD1 on 5 matching bases. The germline V and J ends were trimmed by 3 bases and 4 bases, with 12 bases remaining between them. This CDR3 spans 14 amino acids. In DNA, the CDR3 is TGTGCCAGCAGTTTTTCGGCTCAGGGAGAGACCCAGTACTTC. Protein: CASSFSAQGETQYF.

The chain combines TRBV20-1 with TRBJ2-1; D possibly uses TRBD1 or TRBD2 (5 bases each). The length of the CDR3 is 16 residues. The ends were cut back, 2 bases at V and 2 bases at J, with 16 bases in the middle. Germline V gives CDR1 DFQATT, CDR2 SNEGSKA (reference sequence). The DNA for the CDR3 is TGCAGTGCTAGAAAAGGGGCGGGCGGCACCTACAATGAGCAGTTCTTC. Translation gives CSARKGAGGTYNEQFF.

This clonotype was detected ten times or more. CDR3 sequence reads: CASSLIAPPKGSTGSDEQFF. The CDR3 DNA follows: TGTGCCAGCAGTTTAATAGCCCCCCCAAAGGGATCCACCGGCAGCGATGAGCAGTTCTTC. This chain links TRBV12-3 or TRBV12-4 with TRBJ2-1; D remains ambiguous. This CDR3 is built from 20 residues. V was shortened by 2 bases and J by 8 bases, with 31 bases between the two germline ends.

The V call is TRBV3-1, the J call TRBJ1-2, with no clear D. Germline CDR1 LGHDT, CDR2 YNNKEL (reference sequence). Between the trimmed V and J ends, which lost 1 base and 2 bases, there was a span of 5 bases. This CDR3 is 13 amino acids long. The CDR3 DNA reads TGTGCCAGCAGCCAAGTACAGAACTATGGCTACACCTTC. Protein: CASSQVQNYGYTF.

In this sample, this clonotype turned up many times. This chain connects TRBV12-3 or TRBV12-4 to TRBJ1-5; D uncertain. The CDR3 length is 13 residues. The V gene lost 0 bases and the J gene lost 5 bases, with 5 bases spanning the gap. Here the CDR3 reads CASSLARDQPQHF. The CDR3 bases are TGTGCCAGCAGTTTAGCTAGGGATCAGCCCCAGCATTTT.

CDR3 protein: CASSQEGKDSPLHF. The CDR3 DNA reads TGCGCCAGCAGCCAAGAAGGAAAGGATTCACCCCTCCACTTT. The chain recombines TRBV4-3 with TRBJ1-6; no clear D. The CDR3 is made up of 14 amino acids. Deletions cut 0 bases from V and 8 bases from J, with 8 bases between. In germline, CDR1 is LGHNA, CDR2 YSLEER.

The chain recombines TRBV7-9 with TRBJ2-2, with TRBD2 identical over 11 bases. J was trimmed by 6 bases and V by 5 bases; bases with no gene match: 8. This CDR3 contains 16 residues. The germline V gene encodes CDR1 SEHNR and CDR2 FQNEAQ (reference sequence). The CDR3 DNA follows: TGTGCCAGCAGCCCCCCGGGACTAGCGGCCGCCGGGGAGCTGTTTTTT. Its translation: CASSPPGLAAAGELFF. The entire variable domain, with the rest obtained from reference TRBV7-9 and TRBJ2-2, is as follows: DTGVSQNPRHKITKRGQNVTFRCDPISEHNRLYWYRQTLGQGPEFLTYFQNEAQLEKSRLLSDRFSAERPKGSFSTLEIQRTEQGDSAMYLCASSPPGLAAAGELFFGEGSRLTVL.